The clone carrying this TCR beta chain was seen many times. Antigen specificity is unknown. The data were taken from a study of regulatory T cells in long-lasting Graves disease. Regarding the study as a whole: Persistent disease showed a preference for TRBV28, TRBJ1-2 and TRBJ2-5.

CDR3-region Arm-PCR and iRepertoire HTBI primers produced the TCR beta libraries. TCRdb used MiXCR to reprocess the multiplex PCR reads, holding one entry per CDR3 protein. The table includes under 300,000 distinct CDR3 sequences, about 18% detected once. CDR3 size: 14 residues. Germline V lookup: CDR1 SGDLS, CDR2 YYNGEE. V was cut by 3 bases and J by 8 bases, with 15 bases left in between. Time point given: newly diagnosed GD, antithyroid drugs for less than 3 months. RNA extracted from PBMCs served as the sequencing template. These same records also appear under a second study, on T cells in Graves' hyperthyroidism and ophthalmopathy. That source notes: Exclusion followed for patients with uncontrolled infection, other autoimmune disease, pregnancy or lactation.

The sequencing here drew on peripheral blood mononuclear cells (PBMCs), taken at new diagnosis, from a patient treated with antithyroid drugs. V is TRBV9 and J is TRBJ1-5; D gene uncertain. The sequence came from a woman between 25 and 40 years old with Graves disease. The CDR3 is CASSGPDVFEPQHF. DNA for the CDR3: TGTGCCAGCAGCGGCCCGGACGTTTTTGAGCCCCAGCATTTT.